This T cell receptor beta chain derives from a study of cytomegalovirus exposure and HLA in healthy donors (dated by TCRdb to the late 2010s). About the study as a whole: According to an earlier analysis of 587 of the donors, some 180 million T cells yielded 120 million or so unique TCR beta sequences and about 300 Gb of sequence data. On average, about 200,000 unique TCR beta nucleotide sequences were sequenced per donor among about 400 genotyped donors of the cohort, with roughly 18% of those sequences being non-productive. Several DR-DQ haplotypes were treated as single units for association and clustering because of strong linkage in the cohort. To predict cytomegalovirus infection status, the study combined high-throughput TCR immunosequencing, statistical association of individual TCRs with disease status, and machine learning. Of the roughly 390 genotyped donors, around 81% fell in the genetic ancestry cluster associated with self-reported Caucasian donors. Typing coverage differed by locus: A, B, C, DRB1 and DQB1 were typed in about 629-640 donors, DQA1 in about 500, DPA1 in some 600, and DPB1 in roughly 450. A later genetic analysis used genome-wide SNP genotypes for about 60% of the roughly 670 donors, treating that subset as a discovery cohort. In addition to the first cohort of 666 subjects, a separate validation cohort of 120 different subjects was used. Every discovery cohort repertoire had been produced on one sequencing platform. The later analysis used no new phenotypic data to find candidate immune exposures, relying instead on TCR beta sequences and their occurrence across donors. A later analysis re-analyzed previously published TCR beta repertoires from 660 or so donors and added high-resolution HLA genotyping to study TCR occurrence patterns. Using immunosequencing, the study profiled T cell repertoires from 500 to 800 subjects and related those repertoires to cytomegalovirus serostatus. An earlier analysis of 587 of the donors used high-throughput TCR beta sequencing to judge whether each TCR beta V gene segment behaved as functional or pseudogenic. An early release covering roughly 640 HLA-typed donors comprised about 320 gigabases of sequencing data and tens of millions of unique TCR sequences. The study was designed to test whether signatures of past pathogen exposure could be identified by cataloging public T cell receptors. Alongside the repertoire data, information on donor age, sex, ethnicity and CMV serostatus was compiled. Class I and class II HLA loci were covered by the typing at four-digit resolution.

Receptor libraries were prepared by the immunoSEQ multiplex PCR assay. For the multiplex PCR, a mixture combining 60 forward primers for TCR Vbeta segments and 13 reverse primers for TCR Jbeta segments was used. The CDR3 region of rearranged TCR beta genes was amplified from genomic DNA by a multiplex PCR assay. Amplified TCR beta libraries were sequenced as 87-base-pair reads on the Illumina HiSeq System. Turning to the authors' computational methods: A later analysis tallied roughly 78 million unique TCR beta chains across the 610 or so repertoires, and 10 million to 11 million of those chains were shared by two or more donors. Raw reads were error-corrected and collapsed into unique sequences by a nearest-neighbor algorithm in which closely related sequences were merged to remove PCR and sequencing errors. To assign V, D and J gene segments, CDR3 sequences were aligned to IMGT reference sequences. For a sequence to be retained, at least a six-nucleotide match to both a V gene segment and a J gene segment was required. A rearrangement counted as productive if the CDR3 had no stop codons and remained in frame with V and J, and every other rearrangement counted as non-productive. CDR3 was defined according to IMGT convention as the region running from the second conserved V-encoded cysteine to the conserved J-encoded phenylalanine. The earlier analysis of a few hundred of the donors excluded any sequence lacking an unambiguous match to a single V gene segment. An earlier analysis of roughly 590 of the donors called V segments functional above 56.7% productive rearrangements and segregating when the between-donor standard deviation exceeded 5%. A statistical classification framework was built to diagnose cytomegalovirus status from the catalog of TCR beta chain sequences. V and J gene assignment, in a later analysis, came from comparing TCR nucleotide sequences with IMGT/GENE-DB human TR gene sequences. In a later analysis, CDR3 sequences and most-parsimonious VDJ recombination scenarios were assigned using the TCRdist pipeline. In a later analysis, every TCR beta chain was defined by the combination of its CDR3 amino acid sequence and its V-gene family, and reads without a unique V-gene family were dropped. As a way to deal with suspected cross-contamination and a sequencing artifact, a later analysis dropped hundreds of nucleotide sequences that were highly shared and had low generation probability. A later analysis calculated a clonal expansion index for each public chain from normalized within-repertoire ranks of inferred template counts. A later analysis computed generation probabilities with a VDJ recombination model fitted to out-of-frame rearrangements, and checked the results against IGoR. In a later analysis, TCR-TCR, TCR-HLA and TCR-CMV co-occurrence was scored with hypergeometric tests, and a repertoire-size bias correction was applied to TCR pairs. In a later analysis, false discovery rates were estimated by permuting HLA or CMV assignments 20 times. In a later analysis, co-occurring TCRs were grouped with DBSCAN, and TCRdist sequence similarity was added when clustering was performed within HLA-allele-positive subsets. Co-occurrence clustering excluded repertoires with fewer than 30,000 or more than 120,000 public chains, plus five with anomalous nucleotide sharing. Here the immuneACCESS table is served through TCRdb, limited to in-frame sequences with V and J called. Missing clones are a known gap in these copies; in checked studies unresolved V genes cover under half, and the rest lacks a known reason. Clonal size and the V and J genes are those of that table, whereas D and trimming came from the DNA. The record for this sample contains some 120,000 clones. About 3.5% of the sample lies in the top ten.

As for this clone: Which antigen it targets is not known.

V is cut by 9 bases and J by 0 bases, and the space between the germline ends is 9 bases. Its CDR3 holds 14 amino acids, cysteine through phenylalanine. The CDR3 DNA has 42 bases and is translated from base 1. The germline V gene (reference sequence) yields MNHEY for CDR1 and SMNVEV for CDR2. The cohort was made up of 666 healthy bone marrow donors. At the time of sampling, all cohort members were nominally healthy, though unrecorded immune exposures were likely present. The donor tested CMV seronegative, placing the donor among the approximately 400 seronegative members of the cohort. A peripheral blood sample was provided by each donor, and peripheral blood mononuclear cells were used for TCR beta sequencing. The Qiagen DNeasy Blood Extraction Kit was used to extract genomic DNA from the blood cell samples. The research as a whole found: In vitro tests confirmed that a few of the cytomegalovirus-associated TCR beta chains recognize cytomegalovirus antigens. In a later genetic analysis, fewer N-insertions in productive TCRs were reported among donors in an Asian-associated ancestry cluster than the roughly 710-donor mean. A cluster of highly shared sequence variants was judged likely to represent a technical artifact of the sequencing pipeline. A further reported finding was that TCR beta sequences accurately predicted the HLA-A and HLA-B alleles for most subjects in the first cohort. In a later analysis, the rate of TCR association differed among HLA loci, with DRB1 alleles having the most associated TCRs and HLA-C alleles having the fewest. The authors suggested that the approach could potentially be extended to other disease states and immunological phenotypes. Broadly in line with IMGT annotations, most TCR beta V segments showed up in productive rearrangements about 87% or about 30% of the time in an earlier analysis of several hundred of the donors. While some public TCRs were present in many individuals, most TCR sequences turned up only very rarely across donors. Roughly uniform sequencing depth across donors was assumed in presence/absence analyses, although this assumption may not hold. The earlier analysis of some 540 of the donors excluded roughly 17 rarely observed V segments, including chromosome 9 orphons, because counts were too low. An association between a missense DCLRE1C variant and V-gene and J-gene trimming of TCR beta chains was found in a later genetic analysis and replicated in an independent cohort. Specific HLA alleles were associated with about 17,000 TCR beta sequences at a false discovery rate of 0.05 in a later analysis. Immune exposure information for the cohort was limited to CMV serostatus. In a later analysis, several top co-occurrence clusters were reported to appear linked to parvovirus B19, influenza, CMV and Epstein-Barr virus. In a later analysis, HLA-associated TCR beta chains were found to be more clonally expanded and to have lower generation probabilities than equally common non-associated chains. Because HLA typing was missing for some donors at each locus, association tests included only the typed subset. When HLA alleles, especially DR and DQ, strongly co-occurred, attributing TCR associations to individual alleles was difficult. This cohort had only TCR beta chains sequenced, and the lack of alpha or paired-chain data limited which features could be detected. A later analysis found that most CMV-associated TCR beta chains appeared HLA-restricted, with HLA associations seemingly driven largely by CMV exposure. Cytomegalovirus status was reported to be diagnosed by the classifier with high specificity and sensitivity in both the original and validation cohorts. In the study, approximately 150 TCR beta chains were listed as associated with cytomegalovirus. Correlated functional status among segregating V segments might reflect linkage disequilibrium, but an unknown experimental factor could not be ruled out. Because the 87-base-pair reads could not distinguish some IMGT-functional V segments, including TRBV6-2 and TRBV6-3, those segments were excluded.

Sequencing used PBMCs. This chain is built from TRBV27 and TRBJ2-6; a tentative D call is TRBD2 (5 bases match). This receptor was taken from a man younger than 35 in good health and CMV-seronegative. The CDR3 protein is CASSRGSGANVLTF. The nucleotide sequence reads TGTGCCAGTTCTCGGGGCTCTGGGGCCAACGTCCTGACTTTC.